The text below deals with one T cell receptor (beta chain). The data were taken from a study of cytomegalovirus exposure and HLA in healthy donors. The CDR3 has 14 residues. V gave up 1 base and J gave up 4 bases; unmatched junction bases: 1. Germline loops: CDR1 SGHTA, CDR2 FQGNSA. Use of 60 Vbeta and 13 Jbeta primers characterized the PCR. As processed by the authors: The authors later counted 65 million to 80 million unique TCR beta chains, some 10 million of them shared. Generated by immunoSEQ multiplex PCR, the TCRdb table keeps only in-frame clones and is missing some. That table is the source of V, J and clone size, and D and trimming were worked out from the DNA. Among 160,000 or so clones listed, around 80% were seen once.

This sequence joins TRBV7-2 and TRBJ1-3; 7 bases match TRBD1. The sample comprised PBMCs. The receptor was isolated from a man aged 18-30 years in good health and CMV-seropositive. The CDR3: CASSLDRGGNTIYF. Written as DNA, the CDR3 is TGTGCCAGCAGCTTAGACAGGGGCGGAAACACCATATATTTT.